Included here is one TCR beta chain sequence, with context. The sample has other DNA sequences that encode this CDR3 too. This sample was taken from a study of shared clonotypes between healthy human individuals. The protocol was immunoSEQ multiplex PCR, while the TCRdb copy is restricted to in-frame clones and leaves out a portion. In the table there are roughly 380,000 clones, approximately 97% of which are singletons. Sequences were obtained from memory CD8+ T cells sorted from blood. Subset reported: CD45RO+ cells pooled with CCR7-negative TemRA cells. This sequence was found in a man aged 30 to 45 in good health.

The CDR3 DNA follows: TGTGCCAGCAGCTTAGTGAGCGGCACAGATACGCAGTATTTT. It encodes CASSLVSGTDTQYF. This sequence joins TRBV7-2 and TRBJ2-3; D unclear. The CDR3 consists of 14 residues. V was clipped by 1 base and J by 1 base, with 6 bases between them. CDR1 is SGHTA, CDR2 FQGNSA, per germline.